This T cell receptor beta chain was sequenced for a study of spatial heterogeneity in lung cancer. About the research overall: The average count in raw reads for each unique TCR and UMI combination exceeded eight appearances. Regarding the study as a whole: Tumors with more nonsynonymous mutations had more expanded intratumoral alpha and beta TCRs.

Time point here: sample taken at primary tumor resection. Unsorted samples of tumor, nontumor lung or frozen PBMC had their whole RNA sequenced. This clonotype qualifies as medium-sized. The antigen is unknown. As an off-target read in a library built for alpha chains, this beta chain has a frequency of little significance. TCRdb ran MiXCR on the 5' RACE reads and lists one entry per CDR3 protein. This table holds about 3,100 distinct CDR3 sequences, roughly 10% found once. Per the germline V gene, CDR1 is MDHEN and CDR2 is SYDVKM. This CDR3 spans 18 amino acids. V was clipped by 6 bases and J by 10 bases; unmatched bases: 19.

This clonotype was obtained from a male donor with early-stage non-small cell lung cancer. This material consisted of lung tumor tissue, taken at surgery. The chain recombines TRBV28 with TRBJ2-1, with TRBD2 identical over 12 bases. CDR3 in DNA: TGTGCCAGCAGAAGTCTGGCGTCGGGACTAGCGGGTCCGAACGAGCAGTTCTTC. It yields the protein CASRSLASGLAGPNEQFF.